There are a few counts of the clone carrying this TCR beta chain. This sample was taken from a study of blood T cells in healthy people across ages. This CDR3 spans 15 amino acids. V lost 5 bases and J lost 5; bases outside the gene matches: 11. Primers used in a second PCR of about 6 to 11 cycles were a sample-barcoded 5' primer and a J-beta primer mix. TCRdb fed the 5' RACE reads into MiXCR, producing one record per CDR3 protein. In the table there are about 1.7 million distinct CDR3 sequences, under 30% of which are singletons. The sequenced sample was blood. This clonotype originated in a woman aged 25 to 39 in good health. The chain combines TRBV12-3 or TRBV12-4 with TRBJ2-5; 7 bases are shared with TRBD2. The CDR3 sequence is CASSDRGSGRETQYF. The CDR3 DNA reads TGTGCCAGCAGTGACCGGGGCTCCGGGAGGGAGACCCAGTACTTC.